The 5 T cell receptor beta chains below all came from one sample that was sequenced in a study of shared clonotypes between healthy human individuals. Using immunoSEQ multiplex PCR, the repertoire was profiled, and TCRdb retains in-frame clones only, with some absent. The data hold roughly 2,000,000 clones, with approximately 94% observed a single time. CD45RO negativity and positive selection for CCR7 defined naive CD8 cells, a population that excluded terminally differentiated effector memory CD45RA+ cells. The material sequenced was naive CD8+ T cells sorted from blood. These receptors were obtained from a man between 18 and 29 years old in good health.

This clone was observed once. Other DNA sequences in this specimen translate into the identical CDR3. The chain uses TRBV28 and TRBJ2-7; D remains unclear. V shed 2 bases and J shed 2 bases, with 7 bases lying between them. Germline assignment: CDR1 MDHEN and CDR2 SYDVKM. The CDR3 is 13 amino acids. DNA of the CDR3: TGTGCCAGCAGTTTAAAGCGCCCCTACGAGCAGTACTTC. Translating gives CASSLKRPYEQYF.

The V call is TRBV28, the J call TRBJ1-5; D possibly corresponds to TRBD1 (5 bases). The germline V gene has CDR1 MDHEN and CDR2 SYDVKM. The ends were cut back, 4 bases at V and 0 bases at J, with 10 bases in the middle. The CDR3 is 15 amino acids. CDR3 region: CASSSRVTSNQPQHF. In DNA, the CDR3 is TGTGCCAGCAGTTCCAGGGTAACTAGCAATCAGCCCCAGCATTTT.

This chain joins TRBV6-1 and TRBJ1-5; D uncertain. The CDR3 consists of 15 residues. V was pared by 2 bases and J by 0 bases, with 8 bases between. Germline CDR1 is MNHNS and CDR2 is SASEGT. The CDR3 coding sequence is TGTGCCAGCAGTGAAACCAGTTATAGCAATCAGCCCCAGCATTTT. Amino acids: CASSETSYSNQPQHF.

The CDR3 nucleotides read TGTGCGGTCGGGTTCCCTCCGGGCACCGGGGAGCTGTTTTTT. Residues: CAVGFPPGTGELFF. The V and J genes are TRBV7-7 and TRBJ2-2; D is ambiguous. The CDR3 runs to 14 residues. The V gene's germline CDR1 is SSHAT and CDR2 FNYEAQ (reference sequence).

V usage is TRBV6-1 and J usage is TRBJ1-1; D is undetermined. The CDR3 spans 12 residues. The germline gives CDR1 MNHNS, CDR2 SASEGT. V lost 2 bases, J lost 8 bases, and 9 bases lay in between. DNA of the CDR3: TGTGCCAGCAGTGAACTAACTCCGGAAGCTTTCTTT. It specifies CASSELTPEAFF.